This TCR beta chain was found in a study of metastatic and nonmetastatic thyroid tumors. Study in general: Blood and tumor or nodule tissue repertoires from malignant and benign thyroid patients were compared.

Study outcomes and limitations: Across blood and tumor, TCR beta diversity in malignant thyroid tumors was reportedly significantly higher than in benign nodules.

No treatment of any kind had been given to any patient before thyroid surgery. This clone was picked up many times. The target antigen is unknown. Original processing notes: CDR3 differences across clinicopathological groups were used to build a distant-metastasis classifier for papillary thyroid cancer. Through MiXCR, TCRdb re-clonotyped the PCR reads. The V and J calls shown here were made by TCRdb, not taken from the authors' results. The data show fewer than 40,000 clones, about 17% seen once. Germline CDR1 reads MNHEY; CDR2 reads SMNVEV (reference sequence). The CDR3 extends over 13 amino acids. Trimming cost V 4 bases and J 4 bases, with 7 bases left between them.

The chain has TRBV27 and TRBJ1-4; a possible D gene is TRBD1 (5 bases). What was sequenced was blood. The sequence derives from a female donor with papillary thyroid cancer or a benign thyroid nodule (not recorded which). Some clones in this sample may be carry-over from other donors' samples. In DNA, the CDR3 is TGTGCCAGCAGTTCGGACAATAATGAAAAACTGTTTTTT. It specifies CASSSDNNEKLFF.